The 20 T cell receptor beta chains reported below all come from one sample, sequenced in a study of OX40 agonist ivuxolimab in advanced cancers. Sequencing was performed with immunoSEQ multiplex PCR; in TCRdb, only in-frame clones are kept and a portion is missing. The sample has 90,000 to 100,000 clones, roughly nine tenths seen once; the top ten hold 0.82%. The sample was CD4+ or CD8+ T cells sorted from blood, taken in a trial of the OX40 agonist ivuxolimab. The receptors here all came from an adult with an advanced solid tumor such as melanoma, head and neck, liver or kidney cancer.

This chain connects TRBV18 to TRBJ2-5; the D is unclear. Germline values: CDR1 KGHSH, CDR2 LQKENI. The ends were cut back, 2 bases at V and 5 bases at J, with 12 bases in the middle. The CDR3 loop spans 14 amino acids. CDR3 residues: CASSPRAARETQYF. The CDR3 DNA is TGTGCCAGCTCACCAAGAGCTGCCCGGGAGACCCAGTACTTC.

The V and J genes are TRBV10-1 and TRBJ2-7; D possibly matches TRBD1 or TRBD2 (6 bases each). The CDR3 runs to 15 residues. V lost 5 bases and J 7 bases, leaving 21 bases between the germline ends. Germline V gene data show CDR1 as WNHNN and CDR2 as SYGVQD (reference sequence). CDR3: CASSWQGRLGVEQYV. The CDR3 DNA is TGCGCCAGCAGTTGGCAGGGGAGGCTGGGCGTGGAGCAGTACGTC.

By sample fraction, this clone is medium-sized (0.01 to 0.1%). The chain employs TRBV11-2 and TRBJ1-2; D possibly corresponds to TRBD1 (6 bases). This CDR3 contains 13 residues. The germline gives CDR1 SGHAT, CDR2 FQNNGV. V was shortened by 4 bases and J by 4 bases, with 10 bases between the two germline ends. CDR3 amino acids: CASSSGTSYGYTF. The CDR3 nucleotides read TGTGCCAGCAGCTCCGGGACATCCTATGGCTACACCTTC.

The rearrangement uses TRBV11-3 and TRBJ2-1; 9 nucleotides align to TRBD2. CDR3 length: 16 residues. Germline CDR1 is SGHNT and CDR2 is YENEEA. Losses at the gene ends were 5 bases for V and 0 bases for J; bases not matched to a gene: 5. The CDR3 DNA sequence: TGTGCCAGCAGCCCGACTAGCGGAGCCTCCTACAATGAGCAGTTCTTC. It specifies CASSPTSGASYNEQFF.

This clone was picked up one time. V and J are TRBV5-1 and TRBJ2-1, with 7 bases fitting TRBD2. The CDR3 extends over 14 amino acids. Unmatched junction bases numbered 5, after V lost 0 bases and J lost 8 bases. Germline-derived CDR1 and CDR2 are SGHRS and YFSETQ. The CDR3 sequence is CASSLERGSDEQFF. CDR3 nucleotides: TGCGCCAGCAGCTTGGAGCGGGGAAGCGATGAGCAGTTCTTC. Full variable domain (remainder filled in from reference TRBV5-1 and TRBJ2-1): KAGVTQTPRYLIKTRGQQVTLSCSPISGHRSVSWYQQTPGQGLQFLFEYFSETQRNKGNFPGRFSGRQFSNSRSEMNVSTLELGDSALYLCASSLERGSDEQFFGPGTRLTVL.

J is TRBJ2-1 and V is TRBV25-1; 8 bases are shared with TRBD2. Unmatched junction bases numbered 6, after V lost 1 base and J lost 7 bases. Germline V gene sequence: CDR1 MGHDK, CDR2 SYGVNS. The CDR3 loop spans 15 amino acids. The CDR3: CASSELLSGTNEQFF. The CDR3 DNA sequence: TGTGCCAGCAGTGAATTGCTTAGCGGGACTAATGAGCAGTTCTTC.

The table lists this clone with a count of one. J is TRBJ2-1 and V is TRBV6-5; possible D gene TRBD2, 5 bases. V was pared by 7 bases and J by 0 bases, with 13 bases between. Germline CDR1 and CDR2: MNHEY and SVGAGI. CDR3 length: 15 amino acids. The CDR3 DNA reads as TGTGCCAGCATAACCGCGGGTTTCTCCTACAATGAGCAGTTCTTC. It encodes CASITAGFSYNEQFF.

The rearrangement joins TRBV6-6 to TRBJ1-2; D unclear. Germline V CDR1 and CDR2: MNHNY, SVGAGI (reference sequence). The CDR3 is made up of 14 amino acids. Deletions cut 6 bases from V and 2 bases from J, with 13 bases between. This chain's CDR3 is CASRRSSGNYGYTF. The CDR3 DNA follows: TGTGCCAGCAGAAGGTCTTCGGGGAACTATGGCTACACCTTC.

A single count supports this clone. CDR3 amino acids: CASSPWALGGEAFF. CDR3 DNA sequence: TGTGCCAGCAGTCCTTGGGCCCTCGGGGGAGAAGCTTTCTTT. The V gene is TRBV2, the J gene TRBJ1-1, with a tentative D call TRBD1 (5 bases). The V gene's germline CDR1 is SNHLY and CDR2 FYNNEI. Trimming took 5 bases from V and 8 from J, leaving 18 bases between them. The CDR3 is 14 residues long. The complete variable domain, with remaining parts taken from reference TRBV2 and TRBJ1-1, reads EPEVTQTPSHQVTQMGQEVILRCVPISNHLYFYWYRQILGQKVEFLVSFYNNEISEKSEIFDDQFSVERPDGSNFTLKIRSTKLEDSAMYFCASSPWALGGEAFFGQGTRLTVV.

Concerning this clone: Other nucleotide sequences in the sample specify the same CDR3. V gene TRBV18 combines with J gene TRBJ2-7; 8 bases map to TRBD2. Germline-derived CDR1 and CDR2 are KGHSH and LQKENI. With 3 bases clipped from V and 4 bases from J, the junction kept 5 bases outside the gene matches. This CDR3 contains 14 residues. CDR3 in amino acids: CASSPTSGRYEQYV. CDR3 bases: TGTGCCAGCTCACCCACTAGCGGAAGGTACGAGCAGTACGTC.

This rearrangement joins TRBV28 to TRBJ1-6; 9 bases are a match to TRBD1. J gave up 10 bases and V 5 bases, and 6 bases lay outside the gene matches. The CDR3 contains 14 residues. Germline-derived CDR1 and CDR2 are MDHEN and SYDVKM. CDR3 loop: CASSTHRGRSPLHF. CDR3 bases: TGTGCCAGCAGTACCCACAGGGGGCGGTCACCCCTCCACTTT.

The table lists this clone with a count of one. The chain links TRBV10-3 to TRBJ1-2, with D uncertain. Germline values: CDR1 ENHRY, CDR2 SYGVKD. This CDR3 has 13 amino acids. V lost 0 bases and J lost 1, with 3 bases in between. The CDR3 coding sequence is TGTGCCATCAGTGAGTCAGATAACTATGGCTACACCTTC. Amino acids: CAISESDNYGYTF.

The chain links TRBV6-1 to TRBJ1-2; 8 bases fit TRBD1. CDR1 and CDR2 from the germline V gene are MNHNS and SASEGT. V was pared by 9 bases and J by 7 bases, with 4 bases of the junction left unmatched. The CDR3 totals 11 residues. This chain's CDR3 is CASPGGSGYTF. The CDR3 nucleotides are TGTGCCAGTCCAGGGGGCAGTGGCTACACCTTC.

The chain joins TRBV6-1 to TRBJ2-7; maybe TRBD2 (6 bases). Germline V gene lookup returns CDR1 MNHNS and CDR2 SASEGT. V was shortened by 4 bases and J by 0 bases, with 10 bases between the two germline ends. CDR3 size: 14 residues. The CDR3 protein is CASSVEGSSYEQYV. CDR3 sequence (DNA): TGTGCCAGCAGTGTGGAGGGCAGCTCCTACGAGCAGTACGTC.

CDR3 sequence reads: CASSLDIGGYGYTF. CDR3 coding DNA: TGTGCCAGCAGCTTAGATATTGGGGGCTATGGCTACACCTTC. This chain connects TRBV11-2 to TRBJ1-2; TRBD1 might be the D (5 bases). This CDR3 spans 14 amino acids. Germline CDR1 and CDR2: SGHAT and FQNNGV. V gave up 0 bases and J gave up 4 bases, with 9 bases separating them.

This chain's CDR3 is CASQPRATSTDTQYF. CDR3 in DNA: TGTGCCAGCCAACCGAGGGCGACTAGCACAGATACGCAGTATTTT. The genes are TRBV2 and TRBJ2-3, with D perhaps matching TRBD2 (5 bases). The CDR3 is 15 residues long. Per germline, CDR1 SNHLY and CDR2 FYNNEI. V shed 8 bases and J shed 0 bases, with 15 bases lying between them.

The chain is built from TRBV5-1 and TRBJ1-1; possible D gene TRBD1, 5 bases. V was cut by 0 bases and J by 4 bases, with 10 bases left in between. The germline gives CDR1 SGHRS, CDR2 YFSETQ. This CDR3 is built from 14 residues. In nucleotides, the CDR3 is TGCGCCAGCAGCTTGGGGGACCAGGCCACTGAAGCTTTCTTT. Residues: CASSLGDQATEAFF.

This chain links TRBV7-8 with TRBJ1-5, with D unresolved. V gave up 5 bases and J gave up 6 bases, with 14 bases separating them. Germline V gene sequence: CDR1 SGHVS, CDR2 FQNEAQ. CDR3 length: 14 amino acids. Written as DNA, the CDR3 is TGTGCCAGCAGCCGTGAGGCCCTGGGTCAGCCCCAGCATTTT. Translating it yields CASSREALGQPQHF.

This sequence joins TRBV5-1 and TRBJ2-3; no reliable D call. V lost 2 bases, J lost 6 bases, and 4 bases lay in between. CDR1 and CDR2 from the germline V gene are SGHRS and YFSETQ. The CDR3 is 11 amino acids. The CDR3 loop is CASSFGDTQYF. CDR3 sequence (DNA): TGCGCCAGCAGCTTTGGGGATACGCAGTATTTT.

The CDR3 protein is CASCPKGEAGNTIYF. The CDR3 nucleotides are TGTGCCAGCTGTCCGAAAGGTGAAGCTGGAAACACCATATATTTT. V usage is TRBV6-1 and J usage is TRBJ1-3; no reliable D call. Between the trimmed V and J ends, which lost 8 bases and 2 bases, there was a span of 16 bases. The V gene's germline CDR1 is MNHNS and CDR2 SASEGT. This CDR3 spans 15 amino acids.